Sequencing of this T cell receptor beta chain was carried out in a study of post-analysis software for immune sequencing data (dated by TCRdb to between 2015 and 2017). About the investigation overall: The recorded disease courses included relapsing-remitting, secondary progressive and progressive-relapsing multiple sclerosis, and some patients had no subtype annotation. Patient repertoires were compared against roughly 12 previously published healthy control repertoires from donors aged about 6 to 27 years. A subset of samples was prepared in parallel using single-end sample barcoding, then pooled and co-amplified after Illumina adapter ligation.

Paper-wide results and their limitations: The multiple sclerosis patient group was slightly younger than the control group. Compared with controls, multiple sclerosis patients had significantly lower normalized Chao1 diversity, a finding suggesting substantial peripheral T-cell clonal expansion. Direct clustering with F measure showed strong co-clustering of samples prepared in the same batch, prompting a batch-effect correction.

This clonotype has just a few counts. Its antigen is currently not known. Qualities for individual bases were not recorded, and no much larger clone is one base off. Library preparation used PCR. For sequencing, an Illumina HiSeq 2500 was employed. To reduce PCR and sequencing biases, unique molecular identifiers were incorporated into the TCR beta cDNA libraries. Around 500,000 cDNA molecules were obtained for every 1 to 10 million input T cells, so each molecule roughly corresponded to one T cell. The patient libraries were prepared and sequenced using the same protocol as the earlier healthy control dataset. Within a given batch, samples were prepared together, multiplexed and sequenced on the same HiSeq lane. In the original analysis: MIGEC was used to process the raw barcoded reads, and molecular identifier groups with only a single read were discarded before consensus assembly and CDR3 extraction. VDJtools was used for post-analysis of the clonotype tables, with diversity normalized by down-sampling every dataset to the smallest sample size. In repertoire overlap clustering, CDR3 amino acid sequences, but not nucleotide sequences, were matched to correct batch-related cross-sample contamination. Starting from the raw public reads, TCRdb applied fastp trimming at Q25, assembled clones with MiXCR and retained in-frame beta chains. Under each unique CDR3 protein, matching rows form one entry showing the most common genes and DNA. The V and J calls come from TCRdb's annotation, not from the publication. The sample table records about 770,000 distinct CDR3 sequences; under 60% of these occur just once. The biggest ten clones account for 4.9% of the sample.

To demonstrate the VDJtools post-analysis software, TCR beta repertoires were profiled from the peripheral blood of 10 to 15 young patients with multiple sclerosis. The multiple sclerosis patients were children and adolescents between 6 and 15 years of age. The TCR was taken from a girl aged 10 to 17 with multiple sclerosis. Sequenced sample: blood.

The DNA reads TGTGCCAGCAGCCTCCTTATGGGATATGGCTACACCTTC. Its protein reads: CASSLLMGYGYTF. The sequence joins TRBV7-2 to TRBJ1-2, with the D gene not confidently named. V is reduced by 5 bases and J by 5 bases, leaving a spacing of 12 bases between them. The germline V gene gives CDR1 as SGHTA and CDR2 as FQGNSA. The CDR3 covers 13 residues, taking in both the cysteine and the phenylalanine. This entry keeps only the CDR3 DNA: 39 bases, framed from base 1.